Listed here are 20 T cell receptor beta chains from one sample, sequenced in a study of STAT3 mutations in large granular lymphocyte leukemia. General study results and limits: Every T-LGLL patient had at least one immunodominant TCRbeta clonotype.

For these TCRs, the target antigens are not known. Generated by immunoSEQ multiplex PCR, the TCRdb table keeps only in-frame clones and is missing some. The sample includes 15,000 to 19,000 clones, roughly 91% of them seen just once. The material sequenced was peripheral blood mononuclear cells. Receptors originate from a woman aged 45 to 65 with T-cell large granular lymphocyte leukemia. Some clones in this sample may be carry-over from other donors' samples.

V and J are TRBV12-5 and TRBJ2-7; 8 bases match TRBD1. The CDR3 runs to 14 residues. From germline, CDR1 is LGHNT and CDR2 FRNRAP. Trimming at V came to 5 bases and at J to 2 bases, leaving 5 bases not matched to a gene. CDR3 region: CASGTQGGAYEQYF. CDR3 sequence (DNA): TGTGCTAGTGGTACACAGGGGGGAGCCTACGAGCAGTACTTC.

The chain has TRBV7-9 and TRBJ2-3; 8 bases map to TRBD2. Germline V gene lookup returns CDR1 SEHNR and CDR2 FQNEAQ (reference sequence). The J segment lost 1 base and the V segment lost 6 bases, leaving 9 bases of the junction unmatched. This CDR3 comprises 16 residues. The CDR3 DNA reads TGTGCCAGCAGTTTCCGAAGCGGGAGTGGCACAGATACGCAGTATTTT. Protein sequence: CASSFRSGSGTDTQYF.

In its sample, this clone was seen once. The J gene is TRBJ2-5, the V gene TRBV6-6; D gene unclear. Germline V lookup: CDR1 MNHNY, CDR2 SVGAGI (reference sequence). The germline V and J ends were trimmed by 6 bases and 4 bases, with 12 bases remaining between them. This CDR3 has 13 residues. CDR3 sequence reads: CASRKPASETQYF. The CDR3 DNA reads TGTGCCAGCAGGAAGCCGGCTTCAGAGACCCAGTACTTC.

The chain joins TRBV5-5 to TRBJ2-5, with 13 bases lining up with TRBD2. Germline loops: CDR1 SGHKS, CDR2 YYEKEE (reference sequence). The CDR3 spans 18 residues. The junction had 9 bases not matched to a gene; V was cut back by 2 bases and J by 2 bases. DNA for the CDR3: TGTGCCAGCAGCTTACGGACTAGCGGGAGCCCCCAACAAGAGACCCAGTACTTC. Amino acid sequence: CASSLRTSGSPQQETQYF. Supplemented by reference TRBV5-5 and TRBJ2-5, the full variable domain reads DAGVTQSPTHLIKTRGQQVTLRCSPISGHKSVSWYQQVLGQGPQFIFQYYEKEERGRGNFPDRFSARQFPNYSSELNVNALLLGDSALYLCASSLRTSGSPQQETQYFGPGTRLLVL.

V usage is TRBV5-1 and J usage is TRBJ1-3, with TRBD1 matching 7 bases. The CDR3 runs 14 residues. Germline V gene data show CDR1 as SGHRS and CDR2 as YFSETQ. V trimming: 0 bases; J trimming: 8 bases; junction bases outside the gene matches: 5. CDR3 DNA: TGCGCCAGCAGCTTGGGACAGGGTACGGACACCATATATTTT. As protein: CASSLGQGTDTIYF.

This rearrangement joins TRBV18 to TRBJ2-7; 10 bases are shared with TRBD2. The CDR3 spans 15 residues. Germline lookup yields CDR1 KGHSH and CDR2 LQKENI. Losses at the gene ends were 6 bases for V and 6 bases for J; bases not matched to a gene: 11. In DNA form, the CDR3 reads TGTGCCAGCTCCCCGTCCGGTAGCGGGAGGTCCGAGCAGTACTTC. It encodes CASSPSGSGRSEQYF.

This chain joins TRBV7-2 and TRBJ2-7; D may be TRBD1 or TRBD2 (5 bases each). Trimming pared 2 bases from V and 6 bases from J, leaving 20 bases between. Germline-derived CDR1 and CDR2 are SGHTA and FQGNSA. The CDR3 is made up of 16 amino acids. The CDR3 sequence is CASSLSHGTFAGEQYF. DNA for the CDR3: TGTGCCAGCAGCTTATCCCACGGGACGTTCGCGGGCGAGCAGTACTTC.

The V and J genes are TRBV30 and TRBJ2-7; TRBD2 aligns across 7 bases. The CDR3 covers 13 residues. With 4 bases clipped from V and 2 bases from J, the junction kept 5 bases outside the gene matches. Per germline, CDR1 GTSNPN and CDR2 SVGIG (reference sequence). The CDR3 DNA reads TGTGCCTGGACTCCGGGACTACCCTACGAGCAGTACTTC. Protein: CAWTPGLPYEQYF.

The chain has TRBV25-1 and TRBJ1-2, with 10 bases fitting TRBD1. From germline, CDR1 is MGHDK and CDR2 SYGVNS. The length of the CDR3 is 16 residues. V was pared by 5 bases and J by 4 bases, with 10 bases of the junction left unmatched. In nucleotides, the CDR3 is TGTGCCAGCAGTCCTCATGGGACAGGGGAAGCCTATGGCTACACCTTC. Amino acid sequence: CASSPHGTGEAYGYTF.

CDR3 residues: CASSYRDLRLNTEAFF. CDR3 nucleotide sequence: TGTGCCAGCAGTTACCGGGACCTCAGGCTTAACACTGAAGCTTTCTTT. The chain has TRBV6-6 and TRBJ1-1; D possibly corresponds to TRBD1 (5 bases). The CDR3 contains 16 residues. Germline assignment: CDR1 MNHNY and CDR2 SVGAGI (reference sequence). V was shortened by 2 bases and J by 2 bases, with 15 bases between the two germline ends.

This clone was counted once. The gene calls are TRBV25-1 and TRBJ1-5; TRBD1 matches 8 bases. This CDR3 is built from 16 residues. Trimming at V came to 3 bases and at J to 4 bases, leaving 8 bases not matched to a gene. Germline V gives CDR1 MGHDK, CDR2 SYGVNS. In DNA form, the CDR3 reads TGTGCCAGCAGTGAGGGGCAGGGGGCTTCGAATCAGCCCCAGCATTTT. Protein sequence: CASSEGQGASNQPQHF.

The chain combines TRBV7-9 with TRBJ2-5; D assignment may be TRBD1 or TRBD2 (6 bases each). V lost 0 bases and J lost 3, with 11 bases in between. This CDR3 is built from 15 residues. Germline loops: CDR1 SEHNR, CDR2 FQNEAQ (reference sequence). Written as DNA, the CDR3 is TGTGCCAGCAGCTTAGCGGGGGGCCTCAAAGAGACCCAGTACTTC. It translates to CASSLAGGLKETQYF.

In its sample, this clone was seen a few times. Here the CDR3 reads CASILTSGSYEQYF. The CDR3 DNA reads as TGTGCCAGCATTCTGACTAGCGGGTCCTACGAGCAGTACTTC. The chain employs TRBV2 and TRBJ2-7; 10 nucleotides agree with TRBD2. This CDR3 comprises 14 residues. Trimming took 7 bases from V and 1 from J; bases not matched to a gene: 4. Germline V lookup: CDR1 SNHLY, CDR2 FYNNEI.

The rearrangement joins TRBV4-3 to TRBJ1-5, with a possible D match to TRBD1 (6 bases). V was clipped by 2 bases and J by 7 bases, with 15 bases between them. The CDR3 is 15 residues long. Germline V gene data show CDR1 as LGHNA and CDR2 as YSLEER. CDR3 protein: CASSQNPTGRQPQHF. Here the CDR3 DNA reads TGCGCCAGCAGCCAAAATCCGACAGGTCGGCAGCCCCAGCATTTT.

V and J are TRBV29-1 and TRBJ1-1, with no clear D. Trimming took off 4 bases at V and 1 base at J, with 7 bases between the two ends. This CDR3 is 12 amino acids long. Germline-derived CDR1 and CDR2 are SQVTM and ANQGSEA. CDR3 loop: CSVAVTNTEAFF. The CDR3 DNA reads TGCAGCGTTGCGGTTACGAACACTGAAGCTTTCTTT.

This chain uses TRBV29-1 with TRBJ2-1, with 9 bases lining up with TRBD2. V shed 7 bases, J shed 2 bases, and the junction held 12 bases outside the gene matches. The germline V gene has CDR1 SQVTM and CDR2 ANQGSEA. CDR3 length equals 16 residues. This CDR3 reads CSAAPLAGPTYNEQFF. DNA for the CDR3: TGCAGCGCCGCTCCACTAGCGGGTCCTACCTACAATGAGCAGTTCTTC.

V is TRBV19 and J is TRBJ2-1; D might be TRBD2 (6 bases). This CDR3 comprises 13 residues. The germline CDR1 and CDR2 sequences are LNHDA and SQIVND (reference sequence). Trimming left V 10 bases short and J 6 bases short, with 16 bases between. The CDR3 reads CATGLPLGNEQFF. DNA of the CDR3: TGTGCCACGGGACTTCCGCTGGGCAATGAGCAGTTCTTC. Using reference TRBV19 and TRBJ2-1 for the parts outside the CDR3, the full variable domain is DGGITQSPKYLFRKEGQNVTLSCEQNLNHDAMYWYRQDPGQGLRLIYYSQIVNDFQKGDIAEGYSVSREKKESFPLTVTSAQKNPTAFYLCATGLPLGNEQFFGPGTRLTVL.

The J gene is TRBJ2-7, the V gene TRBV18; 12 bases agree with TRBD2. With V trimmed by 3 bases and J by 1 base, 7 bases remained unmatched. This CDR3 region has 17 residues. Germline values: CDR1 KGHSH, CDR2 LQKENI. CDR3 sequence: CASSPLPTSGSSYEQYF. For the CDR3, the DNA is TGTGCCAGCTCACCGCTTCCGACTAGCGGGAGTTCCTACGAGCAGTACTTC.

The chain links TRBV9 to TRBJ1-1, with TRBD1 identical over 7 bases. Germline V gives CDR1 SGDLS, CDR2 YYNGEE. The J segment lost 2 bases and the V segment lost 3 bases, leaving 4 bases of the junction unmatched. The CDR3 totals 14 residues. For the CDR3, the DNA is TGTGCCAGCAGCGCCGGGACAGTCAACACTGAAGCTTTCTTT. Protein: CASSAGTVNTEAFF.

About this clone: An end of the junction differs from the germline gene, which may be a read error. The chain uses TRBV7-9 and TRBJ2-7, with D possibly matching TRBD2 (5 bases). The CDR3 contains 14 residues. The V gene's germline CDR1 is SEHNR and CDR2 FQNEAQ (reference sequence). CDR3 amino acids: CASSLAGASHEQYF. CDR3 coding DNA: TGTGCCAGCAGCTTAGCGGGAGCCTCCCACGAGCAGTACTTC.